The clone carrying this T cell receptor beta chain was seen more than once but under ten times. Its matching antigen is unknown. Amplification used 60 Vbeta primers and 13 Jbeta primers. Per the original data handling: Later work found 80 million to 85 million unique TCR beta chains, with some 11 million shared. Sequencing used immunoSEQ multiplex PCR; TCRdb keeps in-frame clones, though not all of them. V, J and clone size were drawn from that table, and D and trimming were deduced from the DNA. The data show around 150,000 clones, with roughly 10% seen just once and about 1.7% held by the top ten. This specimen belongs to a study of cytomegalovirus exposure and HLA in healthy donors. Study findings and constraints: Listed as cytomegalovirus-associated were 150 or so TCR beta chains. Reports showed the classifier diagnosing cytomegalovirus status with high specificity and sensitivity.

What was sequenced was PBMCs. The TCR was taken from a male donor in good health and CMV-seronegative.

The chain's CDR3 is CASSTPRETEAFF. CDR3 coding DNA: TGTGCCAGCAGTACCCCCAGGGAAACTGAAGCTTTCTTT. This chain links TRBV28 with TRBJ1-1; TRBD1 might be the D (5 bases). V shed 5 bases and J shed 5 bases, with 12 bases lying between them. The germline V gene has CDR1 MDHEN and CDR2 SYDVKM. The CDR3 length is 13 residues.